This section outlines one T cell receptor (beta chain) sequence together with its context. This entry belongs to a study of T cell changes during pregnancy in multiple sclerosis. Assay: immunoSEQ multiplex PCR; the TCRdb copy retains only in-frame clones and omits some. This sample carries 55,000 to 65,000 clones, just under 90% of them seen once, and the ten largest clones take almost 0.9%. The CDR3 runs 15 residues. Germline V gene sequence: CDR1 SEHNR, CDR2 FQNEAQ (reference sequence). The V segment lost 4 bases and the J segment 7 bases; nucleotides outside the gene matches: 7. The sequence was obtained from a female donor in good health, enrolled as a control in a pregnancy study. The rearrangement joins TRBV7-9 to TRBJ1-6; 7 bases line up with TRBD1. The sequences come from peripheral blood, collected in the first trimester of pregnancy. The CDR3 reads CASSWSGQKNSPLHF. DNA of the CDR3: TGTGCCAGCAGCTGGTCGGGACAGAAAAATTCACCCCTCCACTTT.